The TCR beta chain under discussion was sequenced for a study of T cells in women clearing cervical HPV infection. Background on the study: Case blood drawn at lesion detection; control blood after infection cleared. Study-wide points: A classifier using richness and V gene abundances reached an AUC of 0.83.

The CDR3 has 15 amino acids. V was pared by 6 bases and J by 4 bases, with 7 bases of the junction left unmatched. A word on this clone: Its antigen is unknown. The read terminates 3 residues before the CDR3 end, so the remaining end is supplied by the germline J gene.

Assay used: immunoSEQ multiplex PCR; TCRdb lists only in-frame clones, some missing. The sample table sets out around 37,000 clones. This receptor was taken from a woman aged 18-70 years with a cervical HPV16 infection that either progressed to CIN3+ or cleared (not recorded which). This sequence joins TRBV12-3 or TRBV12-4 and TRBJ2-1, with 9 bases matching TRBD1. The specimen was blood buffy coat. The CDR3 loop is CASSLQGAEYNEQFF. The CDR3 DNA, read in part, is TGTGCCAGCAGCTTACAGGGGGCGGAATACAATGAG.